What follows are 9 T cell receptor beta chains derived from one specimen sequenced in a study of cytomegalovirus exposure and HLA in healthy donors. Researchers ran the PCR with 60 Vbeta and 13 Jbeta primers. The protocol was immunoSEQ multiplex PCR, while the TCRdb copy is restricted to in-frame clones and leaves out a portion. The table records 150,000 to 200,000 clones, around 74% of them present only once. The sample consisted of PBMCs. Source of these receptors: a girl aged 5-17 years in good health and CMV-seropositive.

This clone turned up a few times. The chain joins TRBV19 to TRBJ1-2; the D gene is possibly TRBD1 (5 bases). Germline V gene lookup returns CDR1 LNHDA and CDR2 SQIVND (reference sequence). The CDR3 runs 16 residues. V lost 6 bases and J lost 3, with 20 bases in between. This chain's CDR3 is CASRGLRLGGDYGYTF. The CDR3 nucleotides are TGTGCCAGTAGGGGGCTCCGGTTGGGAGGAGACTATGGCTACACCTTC.

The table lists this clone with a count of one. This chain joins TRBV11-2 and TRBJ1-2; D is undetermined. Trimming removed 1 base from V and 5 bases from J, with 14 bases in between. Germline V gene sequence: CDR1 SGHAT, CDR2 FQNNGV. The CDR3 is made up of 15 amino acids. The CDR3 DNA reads TGTGCCAGCAGCTTAGCCCGGGGAGGGTATTATGGCTACACCTTC. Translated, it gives CASSLARGGYYGYTF.

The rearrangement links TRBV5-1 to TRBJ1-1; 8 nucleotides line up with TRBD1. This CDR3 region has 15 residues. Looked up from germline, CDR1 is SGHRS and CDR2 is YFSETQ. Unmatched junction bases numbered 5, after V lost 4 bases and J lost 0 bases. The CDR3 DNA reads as TGCGCCAGCAGCCTAGACAGGGGTCTGAACACTGAAGCTTTCTTT. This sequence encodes CASSLDRGLNTEAFF.

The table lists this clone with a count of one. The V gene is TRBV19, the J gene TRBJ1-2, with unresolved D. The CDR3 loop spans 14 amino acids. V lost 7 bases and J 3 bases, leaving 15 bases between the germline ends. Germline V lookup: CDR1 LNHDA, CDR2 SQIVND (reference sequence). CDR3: CASKEAGLDYGYTF. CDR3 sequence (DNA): TGTGCCAGTAAGGAGGCGGGGTTGGACTATGGCTACACCTTC.

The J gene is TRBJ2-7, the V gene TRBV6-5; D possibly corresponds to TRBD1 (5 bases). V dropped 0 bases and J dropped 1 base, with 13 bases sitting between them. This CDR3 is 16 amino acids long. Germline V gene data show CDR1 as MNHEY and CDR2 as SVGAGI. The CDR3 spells CASSYSTVSWSYEQYF. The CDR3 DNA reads TGTGCCAGCAGTTACTCGACAGTCAGCTGGTCCTACGAGCAGTACTTC.

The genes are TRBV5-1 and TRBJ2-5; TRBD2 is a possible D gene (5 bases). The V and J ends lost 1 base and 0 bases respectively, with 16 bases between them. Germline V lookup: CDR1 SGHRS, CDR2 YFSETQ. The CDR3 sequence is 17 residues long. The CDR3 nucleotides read TGCGCCAGCAGCTTGTCCGCTGCGTCTAGCTACCAAGAGACCCAGTACTTC. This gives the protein CASSLSAASSYQETQYF.

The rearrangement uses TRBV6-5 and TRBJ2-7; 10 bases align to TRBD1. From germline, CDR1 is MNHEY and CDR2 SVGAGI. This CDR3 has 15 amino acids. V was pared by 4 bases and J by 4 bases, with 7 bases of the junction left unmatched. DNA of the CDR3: TGTGCCAGCAGTTTTTTGGGACAGGGGACTTACGAGCAGTACTTC. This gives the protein CASSFLGQGTYEQYF.

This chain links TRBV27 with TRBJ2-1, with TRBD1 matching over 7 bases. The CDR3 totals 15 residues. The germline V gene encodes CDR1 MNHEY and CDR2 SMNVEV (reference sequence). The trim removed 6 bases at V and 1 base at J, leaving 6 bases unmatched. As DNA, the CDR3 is TGTGCCAGCAGGATAGACAGGGCTTCCTACAATGAGCAGTTCTTC. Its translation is CASRIDRASYNEQFF.

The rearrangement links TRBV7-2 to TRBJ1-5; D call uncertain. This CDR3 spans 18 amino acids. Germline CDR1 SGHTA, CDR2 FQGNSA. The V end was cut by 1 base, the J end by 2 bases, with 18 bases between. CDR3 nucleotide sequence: TGTGCCAGCAGCTTAGTAAGTGATCGGGAAGGAGGCAATCAGCCCCAGCATTTT. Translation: CASSLVSDREGGNQPQHF.